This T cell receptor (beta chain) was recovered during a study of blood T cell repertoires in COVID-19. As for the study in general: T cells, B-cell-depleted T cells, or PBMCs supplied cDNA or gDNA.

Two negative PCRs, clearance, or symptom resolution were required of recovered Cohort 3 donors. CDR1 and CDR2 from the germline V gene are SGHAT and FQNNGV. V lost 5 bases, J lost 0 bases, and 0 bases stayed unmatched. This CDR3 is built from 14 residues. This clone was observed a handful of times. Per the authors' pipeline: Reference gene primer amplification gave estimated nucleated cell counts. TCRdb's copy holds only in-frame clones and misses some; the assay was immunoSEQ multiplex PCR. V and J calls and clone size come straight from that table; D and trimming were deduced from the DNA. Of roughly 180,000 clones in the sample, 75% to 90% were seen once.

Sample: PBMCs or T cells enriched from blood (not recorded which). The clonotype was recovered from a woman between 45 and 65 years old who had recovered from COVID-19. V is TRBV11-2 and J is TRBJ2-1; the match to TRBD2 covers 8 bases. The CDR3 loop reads CASSSGSSYNEQFF. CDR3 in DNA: TGTGCCAGCAGCAGCGGGAGCTCCTACAATGAGCAGTTCTTC.